The clone carrying this TCR beta chain was counted once. TCRdb's table, derived via immunoSEQ multiplex PCR, lists solely in-frame clones and lacks some. The sample lists over 65,000 clones; approximately 80% were seen once. This entry comes from a study of blood T cell repertoires in COVID-19. The CDR3 has 18 amino acids. With V trimmed by 2 bases and J by 4 bases, 10 bases remained unmatched. Per the germline V gene, CDR1 is MNHEY and CDR2 is SMNVEV (reference sequence). What was sequenced was peripheral blood. The chain is built from TRBV27 and TRBJ1-6; 8 bases line up with TRBD1. The origin of this receptor is a man aged 80 or over with active COVID-19. The CDR3 spells CASSLGLQGASYNSPLHF. The CDR3 DNA is TGTGCCAGCAGTTTAGGGTTGCAGGGGGCGTCGTATAATTCACCCCTCCACTTT.